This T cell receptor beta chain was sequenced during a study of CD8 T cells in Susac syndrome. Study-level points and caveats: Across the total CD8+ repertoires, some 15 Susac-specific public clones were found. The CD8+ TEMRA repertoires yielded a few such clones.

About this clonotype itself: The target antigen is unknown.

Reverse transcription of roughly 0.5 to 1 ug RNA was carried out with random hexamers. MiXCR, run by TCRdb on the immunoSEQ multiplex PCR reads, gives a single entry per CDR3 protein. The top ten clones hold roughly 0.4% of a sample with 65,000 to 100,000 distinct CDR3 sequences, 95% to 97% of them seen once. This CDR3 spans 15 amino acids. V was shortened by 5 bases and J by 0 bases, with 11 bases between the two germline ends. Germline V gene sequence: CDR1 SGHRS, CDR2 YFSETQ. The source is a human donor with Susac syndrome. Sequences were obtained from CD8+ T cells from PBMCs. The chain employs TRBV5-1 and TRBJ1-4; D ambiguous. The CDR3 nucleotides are TGCGCCAGCAGACCCGAGGATGCAACTAATGAAAAACTGTTTTTT. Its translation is CASRPEDATNEKLFF.